This T cell receptor (beta chain) emerged from a study of T cell changes during pregnancy in multiple sclerosis. The CDR3 has 14 amino acids. Trimming took 5 bases from V and 2 from J, leaving 12 bases between them. Germline V gene sequence: CDR1 MDHEN, CDR2 SYDVKM. TCRdb's table, derived via immunoSEQ multiplex PCR, lists solely in-frame clones and lacks some. The table includes approximately 46,000 clones, 85% to 90% detected once. The rearrangement links TRBV28 to TRBJ2-5; TRBD2 is a possible D gene (5 bases). This receptor was taken from a female donor with multiple sclerosis, enrolled in a pregnancy study. Sequenced material: CD8+ T cells from peripheral blood mononuclear cells, taken in the second trimester of pregnancy. The CDR3 DNA sequence: TGTGCCAGCAGTAACACGGGCGGGCAAGAGACCCAGTACTTC. Its protein is CASSNTGGQETQYF. The full variable domain, with the rest looked up from reference TRBV28 and TRBJ2-5, is DVKVTQSSRYLVKRTGEKVFLECVQDMDHENMFWYRQDPGLGLRLIYFSYDVKMKEKGDIPEGYSVSREKKERFSLILESASTNQTSMYLCASSNTGGQETQYFGPGTRLLVL.